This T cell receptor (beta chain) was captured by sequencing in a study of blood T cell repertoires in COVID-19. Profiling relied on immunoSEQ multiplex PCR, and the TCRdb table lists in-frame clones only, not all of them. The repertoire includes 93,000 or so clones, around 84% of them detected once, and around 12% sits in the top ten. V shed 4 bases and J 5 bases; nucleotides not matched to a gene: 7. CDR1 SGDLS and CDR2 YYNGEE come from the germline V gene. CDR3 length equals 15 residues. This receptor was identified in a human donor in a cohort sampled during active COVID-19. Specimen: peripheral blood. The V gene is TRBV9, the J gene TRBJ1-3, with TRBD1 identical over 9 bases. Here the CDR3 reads CASSPRDRVRNTIYF. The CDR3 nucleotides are TGTGCCAGCAGCCCCCGGGACAGGGTGCGAAACACCATATATTTT.